Presented here are 3 T cell receptor beta chains from one specimen sequenced in a study of blood T cell repertoires in COVID-19. TCRdb's table, derived via immunoSEQ multiplex PCR, lists solely in-frame clones and lacks some. In the table there are some 97,000 clones, about nine tenths of which are singletons. Material for sequencing was peripheral blood. Receptors were obtained from a man between 65 and 79 years old with acute or convalescent COVID-19.

The rearrangement links TRBV7-2 to TRBJ1-4, with 7 bases fitting TRBD1. The CDR3 consists of 18 residues. Germline trimming cut 5 bases from V and 5 bases from J; bases unmatched to any gene: 17. Germline V gene sequence: CDR1 SGHTA, CDR2 FQGNSA. CDR3 sequence: CASSLGQPSPLRNEKLFF. The CDR3 DNA reads TGTGCCAGCAGCCTGGGACAGCCGAGTCCATTACGAAATGAAAAACTGTTTTTT.

CDR3 residues: CASKVGSGSYEQYF. The CDR3 region has the DNA TGTGCCAGCAAGGTGGGGTCCGGGAGCTACGAGCAGTACTTC. This rearrangement joins TRBV27 to TRBJ2-7, with a possible D match to TRBD2 (6 bases). Germline V gene data show CDR1 as MNHEY and CDR2 as SMNVEV (reference sequence). V lost 7 bases, J lost 3 bases, and 16 bases lay in between. The CDR3 is 14 residues long.

The gene calls are TRBV28 and TRBJ2-1, with D uncertain. From germline, CDR1 is MDHEN and CDR2 SYDVKM. The V and J ends lost 4 bases and 7 bases respectively, with 5 bases between them. This CDR3 spans 11 amino acids. The CDR3: CASSSFNEQFF. CDR3 in DNA: TGTGCCAGCAGTTCCTTTAATGAGCAGTTCTTC.